Below, 27 T cell receptor beta chains from the same sample are listed, as sequenced in a study of molecular identifiers for immune sequencing clone quantification. TCRdb reprocessed the PCR reads with MiXCR, giving one entry per CDR3 protein. The sample yields 45,000 to 60,000 distinct CDR3 sequences, 35% to 40% seen once. The sequenced material came from naive CD8+ T cells from blood, with Jurkat cell RNA spiked in. Subset described: FACS-sorted CD8+CD4-CCR7+CD45RA+ naive T cells. Receptor source: a human donor in good health. Some libraries in this study had Jurkat cell RNA spiked in.

V gene TRBV4-3 combines with J gene TRBJ1-5, with D possibly matching TRBD1 (6 bases). The V gene lost 0 bases and the J gene lost 1 base, with 10 bases spanning the gap. The CDR3 extends over 16 amino acids. Germline lookup yields CDR1 LGHNA and CDR2 YSLEER. CDR3 protein: CASSQDLGGSNQPQHF. The CDR3 DNA reads as TGCGCCAGCAGCCAAGATTTGGGGGGCAGCAATCAGCCCCAGCATTTT.

This clonotype appeared many times. The rearrangement uses TRBV20-1 and TRBJ1-4; 9 nucleotides align to TRBD1. The CDR3 is 17 amino acids. CDR1 is DFQATT, CDR2 SNEGSKA, per germline (reference sequence). V shed 1 base, J shed 8 bases, and the junction held 14 bases outside the gene matches. DNA for the CDR3: TGCAGTGCTAGAGCTGGGACAGGGAGGGCCCAACGGGAAAAACTGTTTTTT. Protein product: CSARAGTGRAQREKLFF.

This clonotype turned up a few times. The chain uses TRBV15 and TRBJ2-7; no clear D. V dropped 8 bases and J dropped 1 base, with 12 bases sitting between them. The CDR3 is made up of 13 amino acids. CDR1 LNHNV and CDR2 YYDKDF come from the germline V gene (reference sequence). CDR3 residues: CATGPGRSYEQYF. In nucleotides, the CDR3 is TGTGCCACCGGCCCTGGACGGTCCTACGAGCAGTACTTC.

This clonotype was observed a handful of times. The chain joins TRBV7-2 to TRBJ2-7, with a possible D match to TRBD2 (5 bases). Germline CDR1 and CDR2: SGHTA and FQGNSA. There are 18 residues in the CDR3. The V and J ends lost 5 bases and 3 bases respectively, with 26 bases between them. CDR3 sequence: CASSPYAESLEGFYEQYF. DNA for the CDR3: TGTGCCAGCAGCCCTTATGCCGAGTCCCTCGAGGGTTTCTACGAGCAGTACTTC.

This clonotype was detected many times. V is TRBV7-2 and J is TRBJ2-7, with D possibly being TRBD1 or TRBD2 (5 bases each). Germline V gives CDR1 SGHTA, CDR2 FQGNSA. This CDR3 comprises 18 residues. Trimming removed 2 bases from V and 3 bases from J, with 23 bases in between. CDR3 region: CASSLHGSRDGPDYEQYF. CDR3 nucleotides: TGTGCCAGCAGCTTACACGGGTCCCGGGACGGTCCTGACTACGAGCAGTACTTC.

Remarks on this clonotype: Mismatch with germline at one junction end may stem from a read error. The chain carries TRBV5-1 and TRBJ1-2, with D hard to call. Germline CDR1 SGHRS, CDR2 YFSETQ. The CDR3 runs to 13 residues. CDR3 sequence: CASSLGANYGYSF. Written as DNA, the CDR3 is TGCGCCAGCAGCTTGGGGGCCAACTATGGCTACTCCTTC.

This clonotype showed up many times. The CDR3: CASSAPGRPPTDTQYF. The CDR3 bases are TGTGCCAGCAGTGCGCCGGGGCGCCCCCCCACAGATACGCAGTATTTT. V usage is TRBV12-3 or TRBV12-4 and J usage is TRBJ2-3; D is tentatively TRBD1 or TRBD2 (5 bases each). CDR3 length: 16 amino acids. Trimming took off 5 bases at V and 2 bases at J, with 17 bases between the two ends.

A word on this clonotype: At one end, the junction sequence differs from germline, possibly due to a read error. The chain is built from TRBV5-1 and TRBJ2-1; 11 bases align to TRBD2. Germline loops: CDR1 SGHRS, CDR2 YFSETQ. The CDR3 runs to 17 residues. The CDR3 sequence is CTSSSGLAGGGQNEQFF. DNA of the CDR3: TGCACCAGCAGCTCGGGCCTAGCGGGAGGAGGCCAAAATGAGCAGTTCTTC.

In its sample, this clonotype was seen many times. The chain is built from TRBV6-5 and TRBJ2-7, with D possibly called TRBD1 or TRBD2 (6 bases each). The CDR3 is made up of 13 amino acids. V was trimmed by 0 bases and J by 7 bases, leaving 10 bases between them. Germline V lookup: CDR1 MNHEY, CDR2 SVGAGI. The CDR3 coding sequence is TGTGCCAGCAGTTACTCCACGGGGGCTGAGCAGTACTTC. Translating gives CASSYSTGAEQYF.

About this clonotype: A read error is likely, as this CDR3 ends without the conserved phenylalanine or tryptophan. This sequence joins TRBV7-9 and TRBJ1-1; TRBD1 agrees at 7 bases. The CDR3 extends over 14 amino acids. Germline CDR1 is SEHNR and CDR2 is FQNEAQ (reference sequence). Trimming removed 11 bases from V and 5 bases from J; junction bases left unmatched: 14. The CDR3 DNA reads as TGTGCCGGAGCACAGGGGTATGGGATGACTGAAGCTTTCTTA. Translating it yields CAGAQGYGMTEAFL.

This sequence joins TRBV6-6 and TRBJ2-6; no clear D. The germline gives CDR1 MNHNY, CDR2 SVGAGI (reference sequence). CDR3 length: 17 residues. Trimming took 2 bases from V and 0 from J, leaving 11 bases between them. The CDR3 coding sequence is TGTGCCAGCAGTTACCCCTCCGGCGGCTCTGGGGCCAACGTCCTGACTTTC. Translating gives CASSYPSGGSGANVLTF.

There are many counts of this clonotype. This chain links TRBV7-9 with TRBJ2-3, with TRBD2 matching 7 bases. Germline values: CDR1 SEHNR, CDR2 FQNEAQ (reference sequence). This CDR3 has 15 residues. V gave up 5 bases and J gave up 0 bases; unmatched junction bases: 5. The CDR3 DNA is TGTGCCAGCAGCCCGCGGGACTACAGCACAGATACGCAGTATTTT. Protein sequence: CASSPRDYSTDTQYF.

The V call is TRBV7-9, the J call TRBJ1-3; no firm D call. The V end was cut by 3 bases, the J end by 2 bases, with 8 bases between. The CDR3 sequence is 14 residues long. Germline V gene data show CDR1 as SEHNR and CDR2 as FQNEAQ (reference sequence). The CDR3: CASSFAGAGNTIYF. CDR3 in DNA: TGTGCCAGCAGCTTCGCTGGGGCTGGAAACACCATATATTTT.

The V and J genes are TRBV15 and TRBJ2-1, with a weak D call TRBD2 (5 bases). The germline V gene has CDR1 LNHNV and CDR2 YYDKDF (reference sequence). This CDR3 region has 15 residues. The ends were cut back, 0 bases at V and 6 bases at J, with 12 bases in the middle. The DNA of the CDR3 is TGTGCCACCAGCAGAGATCTTTGGACTCTCAATGAGCAGTTCTTC. Translation gives CATSRDLWTLNEQFF.

As regards this clonotype: Relative to the germline gene, one junction end is altered; a read error may explain this. This sequence joins TRBV20-1 and TRBJ2-3, with 14 bases that match TRBD2. Germline CDR1 reads DFQATT; CDR2 reads SNEGSKA (reference sequence). The CDR3 spans 16 residues. CDR3 sequence: CSATLGLAGASDTQNF. The CDR3 DNA sequence: TGCAGTGCTACCCTGGGACTAGCGGGAGCATCAGATACGCAGAATTTT.

This clonotype was seen only a few times. This chain links TRBV20-1 with TRBJ2-7; 7 bases fit TRBD1. The CDR3 totals 16 residues. Germline-derived CDR1 and CDR2 are DFQATT and SNEGSKA (reference sequence). Trimming took 0 bases from V and 3 from J; bases not matched to a gene: 11. The CDR3 nucleotides read TGCAGTGCTAGAGATTCAAGGGGGCCCCTCCGCTACGAGCAGTACTTC. Translating it yields CSARDSRGPLRYEQYF.

The J gene is TRBJ2-5, the V gene TRBV11-2; D unclear. CDR3 length equals 16 residues. The germline gives CDR1 SGHAT, CDR2 FQNNGV. V gave up 1 base and J gave up 3 bases, with 15 bases separating them. The CDR3 protein is CASSLVGSGGEETQYF. The CDR3, as DNA: TGTGCCAGCAGCTTAGTTGGGTCGGGCGGCGAAGAGACCCAGTACTTC.

This clonotype was counted at least ten times. The rearrangement links TRBV4-1 to TRBJ1-5; possible D gene TRBD1, 6 bases. Trimming pared 1 base from V and 3 bases from J, leaving 7 bases between. CDR3 size: 14 residues. CDR1 and CDR2 (germline): MGHRA, YSYEKL. The CDR3 sequence: CASSQGTANQPQHF. The CDR3 DNA sequence: TGCGCCAGCAGCCAAGGGACAGCCAATCAGCCCCAGCATTTT.

Only a few counts were recorded for this clonotype. The gene calls are TRBV27 and TRBJ1-5; D not resolved. Trimming took off 5 bases at V and 4 bases at J, with 12 bases between the two ends. Per germline, CDR1 MNHEY and CDR2 SMNVEV (reference sequence). The CDR3 consists of 14 residues. CDR3 DNA: TGTGCCAGCAGTCCCATGGCCGGGAATCAGCCCCAGCATTTT. The encoded protein is CASSPMAGNQPQHF.

About this clonotype itself: One base away lies a much larger clone, so this may be a sequencing read error. Here the CDR3 omits its conserved ending phenylalanine or tryptophan, so a read error is the likely source. DNA for the CDR3: TGTGCCACCAGTGATTTTGCAGCAACCGGGCCCCAAGAGGTCAAAAACATTCAGTACTAC. Residues: CATSDFAATGPQEVKNIQYY. The chain combines TRBV24-1 with TRBJ2-4; D not resolved. V was cut by 1 base and J by 3 bases, with 24 bases left in between. The CDR3 contains 20 residues. CDR1 is KGHDR and CDR2 is SFDVKD in the germline V gene.

In regard to this clonotype: This clone may be a read error of a much larger clone one base away. The chain recombines TRBV29-1 with TRBJ1-1; no firm D call. Trimming removed 1 base from V and 6 bases from J, with 15 bases in between. The germline V gene encodes CDR1 SQVTM and CDR2 ANQGSEA. This CDR3 comprises 14 residues. The CDR3 region has the DNA TGCAGCGTTGAAGCGGGAACACCCAACGCTGAAGCTTTCTTT. As protein: CSVEAGTPNAEAFF.

In regard to this clonotype: A much larger clone sits a single nucleotide away, making a read error possible. Because it lacks the conserved phenylalanine or tryptophan at the end, this CDR3 is likely a read error. This chain connects TRBV7-3 to TRBJ2-3; D may match TRBD1 or TRBD2 (5 bases each). The CDR3 totals 15 residues. CDR1 and CDR2 (germline): SGHTA, FQGTGA. With 5 bases removed from V and 6 bases from J, the gap between germline ends came to 18 bases. The CDR3 nucleotides read TGTGCCAGCAGCCCTAACGGGGCCCAGGCCGATACGCAGTATTCT. Protein sequence: CASSPNGAQADTQYS.

This clonotype was seen ten or more times. This sequence joins TRBV20-1 and TRBJ2-7; weak D call: TRBD2 (5 bases). Trimming pared 4 bases from V and 3 bases from J, leaving 7 bases between. Germline lookup yields CDR1 DFQATT and CDR2 SNEGSKA (reference sequence). The length of the CDR3 is 11 residues. The CDR3, as DNA: TGCAGTGCTATTGAGGGCTACGAGCAGTACTTC. As protein: CSAIEGYEQYF.

This clonotype qualifies as medium-sized. The chain has TRBV6-2 or TRBV6-3 and TRBJ1-5; 7 bases are shared with TRBD1. Germline CDR1 MNHEY, CDR2 SVGEGT. V lost 5 bases and J lost 2; bases outside the gene matches: 3. The CDR3 is made up of 14 amino acids. CDR3 sequence (DNA): TGTGCCAGCAGTCCAACAGGGGGCAATCAGCCCCAGCATTTT. This encodes CASSPTGGNQPQHF.

This clonotype was seen a handful of times. The rearrangement joins TRBV28 to TRBJ2-7; D may be TRBD1 or TRBD2 (5 bases each). Trimming left V 5 bases short and J 0 bases short, with 17 bases between. The CDR3 totals 16 residues. Germline V gives CDR1 MDHEN, CDR2 SYDVKM. For the CDR3, the DNA is TGTGCCAGCAGTCCTATCGGGGCGGTTAGCTCCTACGAGCAGTACTTC. It encodes CASSPIGAVSSYEQYF.

The rearrangement uses TRBV11-2 and TRBJ2-1; 8 nucleotides line up with TRBD2. CDR3 length: 19 residues. The germline gives CDR1 SGHAT, CDR2 FQNNGV. Trimming cost V 3 bases and J 0 bases; bases outside gene matches: 13. CDR3 in amino acids: CASSFSRRGSGSSYNEQFF. CDR3 DNA sequence: TGTGCCAGCAGCTTTAGCCGGCGCGGAAGCGGGAGCTCCTACAATGAGCAGTTCTTC.

The chain uses TRBV7-9 and TRBJ2-5, with a tentative D call TRBD2 (6 bases). The CDR3 loop spans 16 amino acids. V lost 1 base to trimming and J lost 4 bases, with 16 bases between them. Germline loops: CDR1 SEHNR, CDR2 FQNEAQ (reference sequence). The CDR3 spells CASSLVLGQGGETQYF. CDR3 sequence (DNA): TGTGCCAGCAGCTTAGTATTAGGTCAGGGAGGAGAGACCCAGTACTTC.